These 10 T cell receptor beta chains were sequenced from one sample in a study of blood T cell repertoires in COVID-19. Libraries were prepared by immunoSEQ multiplex PCR; TCRdb keeps only in-frame clonotypes and omits some of them. This sample has roughly 180,000 clones; around 94% occur once, and the top ten carry roughly 0.76%. The sequenced sample consisted of peripheral blood. Receptor source: a man younger than 40 with COVID-19, enrolled during active disease.

The CDR3 is CASSSGTGSTGELFF. For the CDR3, the DNA is TGTGCCAGCAGTTCCGGGACAGGATCCACCGGGGAGCTGTTTTTT. The chain couples TRBV5-4 to TRBJ2-2; 8 positions match TRBD1. The V and J ends lost 5 bases and 4 bases, in that order; junction bases with no gene match: 7. The CDR3 spans 15 residues. Germline lookup yields CDR1 SGHNT and CDR2 YYREEE (reference sequence).

The V gene is TRBV2, the J gene TRBJ1-2; 7 bases are shared with TRBD1. Germline trimming cut 4 bases from V and 6 bases from J; bases unmatched to any gene: 8. CDR3 length equals 14 residues. Germline V CDR1 and CDR2: SNHLY, FYNNEI. The CDR3: CASSGRQGVHGYTF. CDR3 sequence (DNA): TGTGCCAGCAGTGGTCGACAGGGAGTCCATGGCTACACCTTC.

This rearrangement joins TRBV6-1 to TRBJ2-3; a weak D match, TRBD1 (5 bases). The germline gives CDR1 MNHNS, CDR2 SASEGT. This CDR3 contains 13 residues. Between the trimmed V and J ends, which lost 3 bases and 8 bases, there was a span of 12 bases. CDR3 nucleotides: TGTGCCAGCAGTGATATGGACAAACCTACGCAGTATTTT. This translates into CASSDMDKPTQYF.

The chain combines TRBV11-2 with TRBJ1-2, with TRBD1 as a possible D gene (5 bases). This CDR3 contains 16 residues. The V end lost 0 bases, the J end lost 4 bases, and 15 bases lay between the germline ends. The V gene's germline CDR1 is SGHAT and CDR2 FQNNGV. In nucleotides, the CDR3 is TGTGCCAGCAGCTTAGATTCGAGTCCGGGGGTCTATGGCTACACCTTC. As protein: CASSLDSSPGVYGYTF.

The CDR3 region has the DNA TGTGCCAGCAGCTCCGTCCCGGGACAGGGGAATAGCAATCAGCCCCAGCATTTT. Protein sequence: CASSSVPGQGNSNQPQHF. The V call is TRBV5-5, the J call TRBJ1-5, with 10 bases that match TRBD1. Germline-derived CDR1 and CDR2 are SGHKS and YYEKEE (reference sequence). J lost 0 bases, V lost 3 bases, and 9 bases had no gene match. The CDR3 spans 18 residues.

The genes are TRBV2 and TRBJ1-2, with no clear D. CDR1 is SNHLY and CDR2 is FYNNEI in the germline V gene. Trimming stripped 6 bases from V and 8 bases from J, with 10 bases between. The CDR3 spans 11 residues. CDR3 in amino acids: CASRPSGGYTF. CDR3 nucleotides: TGTGCCAGCAGACCGAGCGGGGGCTACACCTTC.

The V gene is TRBV7-9, the J gene TRBJ1-5; D is uncertain. This CDR3 has 14 amino acids. V was trimmed by 4 bases and J by 0 bases, leaving 7 bases between them. Germline CDR1 is SEHNR and CDR2 is FQNEAQ (reference sequence). The CDR3 region is CASSSGSSNQPQHF. For the CDR3, the DNA is TGTGCCAGCAGCTCCGGGAGTAGCAATCAGCCCCAGCATTTT.

This chain uses TRBV15 with TRBJ2-1; perhaps TRBD1 as D (6 bases). This CDR3 spans 15 amino acids. The V gene lost 0 bases and the J gene lost 3 bases, with 9 bases spanning the gap. Per germline, CDR1 LNHNV and CDR2 YYDKDF (reference sequence). The CDR3 DNA reads as TGTGCCACCAGCAGAGACAGGGGTCTCTACAATGAGCAGTTCTTC. As protein: CATSRDRGLYNEQFF.

This chain uses TRBV19 with TRBJ1-1, with 9 bases identical to TRBD1. V shed 5 bases and J 5 bases; nucleotides not matched to a gene: 9. Germline V lookup: CDR1 LNHDA, CDR2 SQIVND (reference sequence). The CDR3 covers 15 residues. The CDR3 reads CASSSPGQGSTEAFF. The CDR3 region has the DNA TGTGCCAGTAGTTCACCGGGACAGGGAAGTACTGAAGCTTTCTTT.

The chain combines TRBV7-3 with TRBJ2-5; perhaps TRBD1 as D (6 bases). The V end lost 3 bases, the J end lost 2 bases, and 10 bases lay between the germline ends. The CDR3 loop spans 14 amino acids. Germline-derived CDR1 and CDR2 are SGHTA and FQGTGA. The DNA of the CDR3 is TGTGCCAGCAGCTTGACAGGCGGGCAAGAGACCCAGTACTTC. Translation gives CASSLTGGQETQYF.